This T cell receptor (beta chain) was sequenced during a study of neoadjuvant anti-PD-1 for oral cavity cancer. CDR1 is KGHSH and CDR2 is LQKENI in the germline V gene. V dropped 4 bases and J dropped 5; count of bases not matched to a gene: 9. The CDR3 consists of 15 residues. Time point in this sample: after neoadjuvant nivolumab, at surgical resection. Clones were sequenced by immunoSEQ multiplex PCR, and TCRdb holds only the in-frame ones, with some missing. Of more than 12,000 clones in the sample, approximately 40% were seen once. Sample: tumor tissue, taken after nivolumab (anti-PD-1) treatment. This chain links TRBV18 with TRBJ2-7, with 9 bases identical to TRBD1. The source is a person aged 35-80 years with oral cavity squamous cell carcinoma. The CDR3 protein is CASSRQQGAQDEQYF. As DNA, the CDR3 is TGTGCCAGCTCACGACAACAGGGGGCGCAGGACGAGCAGTACTTC.